This T cell receptor (beta chain) came from a study of radiotherapy plus CTLA-4 blockade in lung cancer. V gave up 7 bases and J gave up 1 base, with 23 bases separating them. The CDR3 contains 18 residues. Sequenced by immunoSEQ multiplex PCR; TCRdb stores in-frame clones only, minus some. The data hold 95,000 to 150,000 clones, with approximately 90% observed a single time. This sequence originates from a human donor with non-small cell lung cancer that progressed on radiotherapy plus ipilimumab. The sample here was peripheral blood, taken from a patient treated with radiotherapy plus ipilimumab. The rearrangement links TRBV23-1 to TRBJ1-3, with D perhaps TRBD1 (6 bases). TRBV23-1 is designated an ORF whose function remains uncertain. CDR3 coding DNA: TGCGCCAGCAAAGGCCCCCCGGTTACAACAGGGTCTGGAAACACCATATATTTT. Its translation is CASKGPPVTTGSGNTIYF.